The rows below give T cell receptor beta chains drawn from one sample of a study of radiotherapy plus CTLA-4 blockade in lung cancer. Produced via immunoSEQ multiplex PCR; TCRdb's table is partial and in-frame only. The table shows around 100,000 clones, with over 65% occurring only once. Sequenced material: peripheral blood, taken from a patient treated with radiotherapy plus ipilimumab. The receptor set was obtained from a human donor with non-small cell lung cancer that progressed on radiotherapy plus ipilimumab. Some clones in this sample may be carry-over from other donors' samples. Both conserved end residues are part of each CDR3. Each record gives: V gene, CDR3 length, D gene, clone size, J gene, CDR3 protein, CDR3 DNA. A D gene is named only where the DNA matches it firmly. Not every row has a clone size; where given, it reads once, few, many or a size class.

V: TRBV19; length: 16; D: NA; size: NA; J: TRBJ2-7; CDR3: CASSINSGFDSYEQYF; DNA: TGTGCCAGTAGTATAAACTCCGGGTTCGACTCCTACGAGCAGTACTTC
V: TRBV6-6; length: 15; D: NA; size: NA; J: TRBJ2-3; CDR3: CASSYGGTSTDTQYF; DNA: TGTGCCAGCAGTTACGGGGGGACAAGCACAGATACGCAGTATTTT
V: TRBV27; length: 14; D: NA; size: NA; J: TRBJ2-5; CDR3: CASSSGTYQETQYF; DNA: TGTGCCAGCAGTTCCGGGACATACCAAGAGACCCAGTACTTC
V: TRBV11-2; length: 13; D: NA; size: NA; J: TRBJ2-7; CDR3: CASSLEHSYEQYF; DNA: TGTGCCAGCAGCCTAGAGCACTCCTACGAGCAGTACTTC
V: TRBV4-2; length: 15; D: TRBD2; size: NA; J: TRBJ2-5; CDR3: CASSQVGLAEETQYF; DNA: TGTGCCAGCAGCCAAGTGGGACTAGCGGAAGAGACCCAGTACTTC
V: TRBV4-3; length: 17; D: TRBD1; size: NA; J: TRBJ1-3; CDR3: CASSQAPETGTGNTIYF; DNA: TGCGCCAGCAGCCAAGCCCCAGAGACAGGGACTGGAAACACCATATATTTT
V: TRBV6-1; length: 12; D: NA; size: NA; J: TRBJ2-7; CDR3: CASSVVSYEQYF; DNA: TGTGCCAGCAGTGTTGTCTCCTACGAGCAGTACTTC
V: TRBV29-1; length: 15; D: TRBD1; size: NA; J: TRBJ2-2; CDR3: CSVSGQGGITGELFF; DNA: TGCAGCGTCTCCGGACAGGGGGGTATTACCGGGGAGCTGTTTTTT
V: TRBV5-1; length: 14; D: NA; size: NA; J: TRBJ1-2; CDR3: CASSLETPNYGYTF; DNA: TGCGCCAGCAGCTTGGAGACACCTAACTATGGCTACACCTTC
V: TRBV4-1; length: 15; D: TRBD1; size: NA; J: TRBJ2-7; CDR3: CASSQSPGGYLEQYF; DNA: TGCGCCAGCAGCCAAAGTCCAGGGGGATACCTCGAGCAGTACTTC
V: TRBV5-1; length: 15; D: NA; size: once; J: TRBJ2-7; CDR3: CASSWGLSSVYEQYF; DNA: TGCGCCAGCAGCTGGGGGCTTTCGTCGGTCTACGAGCAGTACTTC
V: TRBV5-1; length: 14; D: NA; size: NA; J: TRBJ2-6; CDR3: CASSRDSGANVLTF; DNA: TGCGCCAGCAGCAGGGATTCTGGGGCCAACGTCCTGACTTTC
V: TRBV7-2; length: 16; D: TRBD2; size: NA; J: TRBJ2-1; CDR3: CASSPASGLSYNEQFF; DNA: TGTGCCAGCAGCCCCGCTAGCGGTCTCTCCTACAATGAGCAGTTCTTC
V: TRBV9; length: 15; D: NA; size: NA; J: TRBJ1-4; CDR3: CASSPRGEPDEKLFF; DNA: TGTGCCAGCAGCCCCCGAGGTGAGCCCGATGAAAAACTGTTTTTT
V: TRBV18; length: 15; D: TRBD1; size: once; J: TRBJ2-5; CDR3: CASSYSDRRQETQYF; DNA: TGTGCCAGCTCGTATTCGGACAGGCGGCAAGAGACCCAGTACTTC
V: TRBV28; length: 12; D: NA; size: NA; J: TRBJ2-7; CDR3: CASSLQGYEQYF; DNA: TGTGCCAGCAGTTTACAGGGCTACGAGCAGTACTTC
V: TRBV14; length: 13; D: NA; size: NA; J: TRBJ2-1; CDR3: CASSQAMGNIIFF; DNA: TGTGCCAGCAGCCAAGCCATGGGAAATATTATATTCTTC
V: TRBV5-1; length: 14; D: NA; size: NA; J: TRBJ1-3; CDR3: CASSSTHGPDTIYF; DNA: TGCGCCAGCAGCTCGACCCATGGTCCAGACACCATATATTTT
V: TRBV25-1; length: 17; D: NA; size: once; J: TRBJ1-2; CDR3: CASSVIDTWGTIDGYTF; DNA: TGTGCCAGCAGTGTAATTGACACCTGGGGGACGATTGATGGCTACACCTTC
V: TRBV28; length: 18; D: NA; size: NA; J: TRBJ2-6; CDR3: CASSLKGLAIAGANVLTF; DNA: TGTGCCAGCAGTTTAAAAGGGCTAGCGATCGCTGGGGCCAACGTCCTGACTTTC
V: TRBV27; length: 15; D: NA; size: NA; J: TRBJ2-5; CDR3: CASSLRVGLAETQYF; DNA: TGTGCCAGCAGTTTAAGGGTTGGGTTAGCAGAGACCCAGTACTTC
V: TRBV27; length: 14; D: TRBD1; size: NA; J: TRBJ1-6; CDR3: CASSRQGKSSPLHF; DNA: TGTGCCAGCAGCCGACAGGGAAAAAGCTCACCCCTCCACTTT
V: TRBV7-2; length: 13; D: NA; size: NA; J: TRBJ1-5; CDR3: CASSLESPQPQHF; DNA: TGTGCCAGCAGTCTAGAGAGTCCGCAGCCCCAGCATTTT
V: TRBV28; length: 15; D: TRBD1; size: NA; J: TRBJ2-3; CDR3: CASSQTQGGTDTQYF; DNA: TGTGCCAGCAGTCAGACCCAGGGGGGCACAGATACGCAGTATTTT
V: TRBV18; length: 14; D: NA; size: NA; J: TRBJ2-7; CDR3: CASSQLRELYEQYF; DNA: TGTGCCAGCTCACAGCTACGGGAACTCTACGAGCAGTACTTC
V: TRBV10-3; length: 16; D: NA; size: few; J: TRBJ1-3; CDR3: CAISVPSGDSGNTIYF; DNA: TGTGCCATCAGTGTACCATCGGGGGACTCTGGAAACACCATATATTTT
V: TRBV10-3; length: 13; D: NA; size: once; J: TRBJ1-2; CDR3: CAISDWAEDGYTF; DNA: TGTGCCATCAGTGACTGGGCGGAGGATGGCTACACCTTC